The clone carrying this T cell receptor (beta chain) was counted between two and nine times. Its matching antigen is unknown. TCRdb independently ran MiXCR on the RACE reads; one entry per CDR3 protein. The table has under 300,000 distinct CDR3 sequences, around 7.7% seen once. This entry belongs to a study of human T cells and chemical hapten exposure. On the study more broadly: Throughout the roughly 26-week study, diphenylcyclopropenone was applied weekly to the patients' scalps.

Stated time point: pre-sensitization, week 0. Treatment here: therapeutic diphenylcyclopropenone sensitization with weekly scalp DPC. Germline CDR1 and CDR2: LGHNA and YNFKEQ. J was trimmed by 7 bases and V by 0 bases; bases with no gene match: 5. The CDR3 is 16 amino acids. Study results and caveats: The study found expanded TCRs formed significantly more large CDR3 similarity clusters than controls. No change in TCRs above 1 in 1000 frequency was produced by DPC sensitization.

Material: whole blood, obtained in connection with sensitization to the hapten diphenylcyclopropenone (DPC). The clonotype comes from a man younger than 35 with alopecia areata. Some clones in this sample may be carry-over from other donors' samples. The chain has TRBV4-2 and TRBJ1-6; TRBD1 matches at 8 bases. CDR3 in amino acids: CASSQDGQGRNSPLHF. As DNA, the CDR3 is TGTGCCAGCAGCCAAGATGGACAGGGTCGGAATTCACCCCTCCACTTT.